This passage covers 6 T cell receptor beta chains from one sample sequenced in a study of T cells after somatic rescue of genetic block. Here immunoSEQ multiplex PCR was the method, and the copy in TCRdb shows in-frame clones only, minus some. The sample has tens of thousands of clones; roughly 93% are singletons. The sequenced material came from peripheral blood mononuclear cells (PBMCs). These receptors were collected from a man younger than 40.

The chain joins TRBV11-2 to TRBJ2-7; D remains ambiguous. This CDR3 comprises 14 residues. Trimming took 3 bases from V and 3 from J, leaving 12 bases between them. The germline CDR1 and CDR2 sequences are SGHAT and FQNNGV. DNA for the CDR3: TGTGCCAGCAGCTTTAGCCAGGAACTCTACGAGCAGTACTTC. This gives the protein CASSFSQELYEQYF.

This clone was recorded once. The V and J genes are TRBV19 and TRBJ2-7; 9 positions agree with TRBD2. Germline loops: CDR1 LNHDA, CDR2 SQIVND (reference sequence). This CDR3 has 14 amino acids. J was trimmed by 2 bases and V by 6 bases; bases with no gene match: 5. CDR3: CASSVTSGPYEQYF. The DNA for the CDR3 is TGTGCCAGTAGCGTGACTAGCGGCCCCTACGAGCAGTACTTC.

This clone was counted once. This chain joins TRBV21-1 and TRBJ2-6; TRBD2 is taken as the D call from the table, unchecked against the DNA. TRBV21-1 has pseudogene status. The CDR3 spans 13 residues. This chain's CDR3 is CAGTRAGANVLTF. The CDR3 nucleotides are TGTGCCGGCACGCGGGCTGGGGCCAACGTCCTGACTTTC.

This sequence joins TRBV9 and TRBJ1-6; D remains ambiguous. Deletions cut 4 bases from V and 7 bases from J, with 15 bases between. Germline values: CDR1 SGDLS, CDR2 YYNGEE. There are 15 residues in the CDR3. CDR3 protein: CASSPQTWSNSPLHF. DNA for the CDR3: TGTGCCAGCAGCCCTCAAACATGGTCAAATTCACCCCTCCACTTT.

V usage is TRBV27 and J usage is TRBJ2-7, with TRBD1 as a possible D gene (5 bases). The CDR3 has 14 amino acids. Trimming stripped 2 bases from V and 2 bases from J, with 10 bases between. Germline V gene lookup returns CDR1 MNHEY and CDR2 SMNVEV (reference sequence). CDR3 loop: CASSLTGLTYEQYF. Here the CDR3 DNA reads TGTGCCAGCAGTTTAACAGGCCTTACCTACGAGCAGTACTTC.

This clone was seen a single time. The rearrangement links TRBV6-5 to TRBJ1-2; a possible D gene is TRBD1 (5 bases). Looked up from germline, CDR1 is MNHEY and CDR2 is SVGAGI. The CDR3 extends over 14 amino acids. V gave up 6 bases and J gave up 4 bases, with 15 bases separating them. The CDR3 spells CASSPTGGGYGYTF. In nucleotides, the CDR3 is TGTGCCAGCAGCCCTACAGGCGGGGGCTATGGCTACACCTTC.